This T cell receptor (beta chain) derives from a study of PD-L1 blockade in urothelial cancer. Study context: About nine tenths of the roughly 30 patients were men whose urothelial cancer was bladder-origin. Blood gave a median around 150,000 T cells. Blood was analyzed 3 weeks (second dose) and 6 weeks after treatment start.

This table comes from immunoSEQ multiplex PCR, and its TCRdb copy is limited to in-frame clones, with some not included. Among about 52,000 clones listed, roughly 80% were seen once. As for this clone: Its antigen is undetermined.

Study-level points and caveats: In blood at 3 weeks, tumor-associated clones expanded more among patients with durable benefit.

V was pared by 5 bases and J by 6 bases, with 15 bases of the junction left unmatched. The CDR3 sequence is 17 residues long. Germline values: CDR1 SGHNT, CDR2 YYREEE (reference sequence). Time point given: pretreatment peripheral blood. This clonotype was sampled from a man between 50 and 59 years old with urothelial cancer. This material consisted of PBMCs, taken around atezolizumab (anti-PD-L1) treatment. This chain connects TRBV5-4 to TRBJ2-3; 10 nucleotides match TRBD1. The CDR3 loop is CASRNGDRGMDSDTQYF. The CDR3 DNA follows: TGTGCCAGCAGGAATGGGGACAGGGGCATGGATTCTGATACGCAGTATTTT.